The entry below describes one TCR beta chain. This record comes from a study of blood T cell repertoires in COVID-19. At the level of the study: Material from acute and convalescent COVID-19 was sourced from the United States, Italy and Spain.

In the study's own analysis: The authors estimated nucleated cell counts from reference gene primer amplification. Some clones are missing from TCRdb's copy, which holds only in-frame ones; the method was immunoSEQ multiplex PCR. For V, J and clone size, that table is used; D and trimming come from the DNA. This table has more than 110,000 clones, about four fifths appearing once. Germline assignment: CDR1 MGHRA and CDR2 YSYEKL. V lost 1 base to trimming and J lost 6 bases; unmatched junction nucleotides: 9. This CDR3 has 16 residues. Participants were aged 18 to 89 years, lived in 25 or so US areas, and enrolled virtually. Cohort allocation depended upon clinical history that participants reported.

The sequence was obtained from a man in his forties with acute COVID-19. This chain joins TRBV4-1 and TRBJ2-1, with 7 bases matching TRBD2. Sequencing input: PBMCs or T cells enriched from blood (not recorded which). The CDR3 region has the DNA TGCGCCAGCAGCCAAGGGGGGGGTCCTCCTGTCAATGAGCAGTTCTTC. Translated, it gives CASSQGGGPPVNEQFF.